Listed here are 3 T cell receptor beta chains from one sample, sequenced in a study of blood T cell repertoires in COVID-19. Some clones are missing from TCRdb's copy, which holds only in-frame ones; the method was immunoSEQ multiplex PCR. In the table there are around 180,000 clones, about 88% of which are singletons. The sample comprised PBMCs or T cells enriched from blood (not recorded which). The source is a woman aged 40 to 55 with acute COVID-19.

V gene TRBV29-1 combines with J gene TRBJ2-5; a possible D gene is TRBD2 (7 bases). The CDR3 length is 12 residues. Germline-derived CDR1 and CDR2 are SQVTM and ANQGSEA. Trimming took 5 bases from V and 6 from J, leaving 13 bases between them. The CDR3 region has the DNA TGCAGCGTTCGGGGGGCGGAGAAGACCCAGTACTTC. Translation: CSVRGAEKTQYF.

V gene TRBV5-4 combines with J gene TRBJ2-7, with 11 nucleotides matching TRBD1. The V gene end was trimmed by 3 bases and the J gene end by 6 bases; junction bases not matched to a gene: 8. CDR1 and CDR2 (germline): SGHNT, YYREEE (reference sequence). The CDR3 covers 15 residues. This CDR3 reads CASSWGDRGKREQYF. The CDR3 region has the DNA TGTGCCAGCAGCTGGGGGGACAGGGGGAAACGCGAGCAGTACTTC.

The chain uses TRBV7-3 and TRBJ2-3, with D perhaps matching TRBD2 (7 bases). Germline V gene data show CDR1 as SGHTA and CDR2 as FQGTGA. The CDR3 runs to 15 residues. Deletions cut 2 bases from V and 1 base from J, with 10 bases between. As DNA, the CDR3 is TGTGCCAGCAGCTTACAAGGGGGGGGCACAGATACGCAGTATTTT. Protein: CASSLQGGGTDTQYF.